Below, 6 T cell receptor beta chains from the same sample are listed, as sequenced in a study of blood T cell repertoires in COVID-19. Sequencing used immunoSEQ multiplex PCR; TCRdb keeps in-frame clones, though not all of them. The sample holds hundreds of thousands of clones, roughly 80% seen once. The specimen was PBMCs or T cells enriched from blood (not recorded which). Receptor source: a woman between 45 and 60 years old who had been exposed to COVID-19.

This clone appeared many times. This chain joins TRBV7-3 and TRBJ1-2; tentatively, D is TRBD1 (6 bases). Germline V gene lookup returns CDR1 SGHTA and CDR2 FQGTGA. V was cut by 1 base and J by 8 bases, with 11 bases left in between. The CDR3 spans 13 residues. CDR3 sequence (DNA): TGTGCCAGCAGCTTAAATGACAGGACCGGCTACACCTTC. Translation gives CASSLNDRTGYTF.

The chain uses TRBV2 and TRBJ2-2, with 8 positions matching TRBD1. The CDR3 sequence is 16 residues long. Per the germline V gene, CDR1 is SNHLY and CDR2 is FYNNEI. Trimming at V came to 9 bases and at J to 6 bases, leaving 15 bases not matched to a gene. CDR3 amino acids: CASNRDRLRVAGELFF. The CDR3 bases are TGTGCCAGTAACCGGGACAGGCTAAGAGTCGCCGGGGAGCTGTTTTTT.

This chain uses TRBV24-1 with TRBJ2-1, with 7 bases matching TRBD2. Germline V gene lookup returns CDR1 KGHDR and CDR2 SFDVKD. V lost 6 bases, J lost 5 bases, and 12 bases stayed unmatched. CDR3 length: 16 residues. CDR3 residues: CATSPSGGGADNEQFF. The CDR3 bases are TGTGCCACCAGTCCCTCTGGGGGGGGAGCTGACAATGAGCAGTTCTTC.

The rearrangement joins TRBV9 to TRBJ2-1; 9 bases fit TRBD2. Germline CDR1 reads SGDLS; CDR2 reads YYNGEE. The CDR3 covers 16 residues. V shed 4 bases, J shed 4 bases, and the junction held 9 bases outside the gene matches. DNA of the CDR3: TGTGCCAGCAGCAGTAGCGGGGGAGGCAGGTACAATGAGCAGTTCTTC. Translating gives CASSSSGGGRYNEQFF.

This sequence joins TRBV4-1 and TRBJ1-3; TRBD1 is a possible D gene (5 bases). V shed 1 base and J shed 0 bases, with 13 bases lying between them. CDR1 and CDR2 (germline): MGHRA, YSYEKL. This CDR3 has 17 residues. CDR3 DNA sequence: TGCGCCAGCAGCCAAGGTGCCGGGGGTCCCTCTGGAAACACCATATATTTT. It is translated as CASSQGAGGPSGNTIYF.

V and J are TRBV6-5 and TRBJ2-7, with D perhaps matching TRBD1 (5 bases). The V end was cut by 7 bases, the J end by 7 bases, with 14 bases between. The CDR3 contains 12 residues. Germline V gene lookup returns CDR1 MNHEY and CDR2 SVGAGI. CDR3 loop: CASTDRSEEQYF. The CDR3 DNA sequence: TGTGCCAGCACCGACAGATCAGAGGAGCAGTACTTC.